This T cell receptor (beta chain) was identified in a study of cytomegalovirus exposure and HLA in healthy donors. Looking at the study overall: Of 350 to 400 genotyped donors, roughly 81% grouped in the Caucasian-associated ancestry cluster. The study, taken as a whole, reports: It was reported that the classifier diagnosed cytomegalovirus status with high specificity and sensitivity in both the original and validation cohorts. The sole available immune exposure information was CMV serostatus. Later analysis suggested links between common viral pathogens and several top significant clusters.

Concerning this clone: Its target is unknown.

13 Jbeta primers and 60 Vbeta primers were used for the PCR. Generated by immunoSEQ multiplex PCR, the TCRdb table keeps only in-frame clones and is missing some. There are over 150,000 clones in the sample; around 80% occur only once, and 1% lies in the top ten. Trimming took off 5 bases at V and 3 bases at J, with 17 bases between the two ends. CDR1 is SGHVS and CDR2 is FQNEAQ in the germline V gene. This CDR3 has 15 amino acids. The chain uses TRBV7-8 and TRBJ2-7; tentative D call: TRBD2 (6 bases). Source material: PBMCs. This clonotype originated in a woman aged 50 to 60 in good health and CMV-seropositive. The CDR3 sequence: CASSPRETRGYEQYF. DNA of the CDR3: TGTGCCAGCAGCCCCCGGGAGACTAGGGGCTACGAGCAGTACTTC.